These T cell receptor beta chains were read from a single sample in a study of blood T cell repertoires in COVID-19. Profiling relied on immunoSEQ multiplex PCR, and the TCRdb table lists in-frame clones only, not all of them. Of 50,000 to 60,000 clones in the sample, approximately 85% were seen once. Sequenced material: peripheral blood. All receptors come from a human donor in a cohort sampled during active COVID-19. The CDR3 runs from the conserved cysteine through the conserved F or W. Each record gives: V gene, clone size, D gene, J gene, CDR3 protein, CDR3 DNA. D genes are given only for firm matches. Expanded clones are given a class, and other clones once, few, many or no size at all.

v_call: TRBV10-1; clone_size: few; d_call: TRBD1; j_call: TRBJ2-2; cdr3_aa: CATSGQPTGELFF; cdr3_nt: TGCGCCACCTCGGGACAGCCCACCGGGGAGCTGTTTTTT
v_call: TRBV19; clone_size: NA; d_call: NA; j_call: TRBJ2-2; cdr3_aa: CASSIKSGANTGELFF; cdr3_nt: TGTGCCAGTAGTATAAAGAGCGGCGCGAACACCGGGGAGCTGTTTTTT
v_call: TRBV4-1; clone_size: NA; d_call: NA; j_call: TRBJ2-3; cdr3_aa: CASSLGSGDTDTQYF; cdr3_nt: TGCGCCAGCAGCCTCGGTAGCGGAGACACAGATACGCAGTATTTT
v_call: TRBV11-3; clone_size: NA; d_call: NA; j_call: TRBJ2-2; cdr3_aa: CASSLRTGELFF; cdr3_nt: TGTGCCAGCAGCTTGCGCACCGGGGAGCTGTTTTTT
v_call: TRBV19; clone_size: NA; d_call: TRBD2; j_call: TRBJ2-5; cdr3_aa: CASRRTSGGGETQYF; cdr3_nt: TGTGCCAGTCGACGGACTAGCGGAGGGGGGGAGACCCAGTACTTC
v_call: TRBV27; clone_size: NA; d_call: TRBD1; j_call: TRBJ1-1; cdr3_aa: CASSPQTGSAAEAFF; cdr3_nt: TGTGCCAGCAGTCCCCAGACAGGGTCCGCCGCTGAAGCTTTCTTT
v_call: TRBV11-3; clone_size: NA; d_call: NA; j_call: TRBJ1-1; cdr3_aa: CASSRDIGTEAFF; cdr3_nt: TGTGCCAGCAGCCGGGACATTGGGACTGAAGCTTTCTTT
v_call: TRBV25-1; clone_size: few; d_call: TRBD1; j_call: TRBJ1-1; cdr3_aa: CASSLIQGTNTEAFF; cdr3_nt: TGTGCCAGCAGCCTTATACAGGGGACGAACACTGAAGCTTTCTTT
v_call: TRBV6-6; clone_size: NA; d_call: NA; j_call: TRBJ2-5; cdr3_aa: CASSYGPGSRETQYF; cdr3_nt: TGTGCCAGCAGTTACGGTCCTGGTAGCAGAGAGACCCAGTACTTC
v_call: TRBV28; clone_size: NA; d_call: TRBD2; j_call: TRBJ2-7; cdr3_aa: CASRPSRLAGRYEQYF; cdr3_nt: TGTGCCAGCAGACCCTCTAGACTAGCGGGAAGGTACGAGCAGTACTTC
v_call: TRBV19; clone_size: NA; d_call: TRBD2; j_call: TRBJ2-1; cdr3_aa: CASSAWTSGRPNEQFF; cdr3_nt: TGTGCCAGTAGTGCATGGACTAGCGGGAGACCCAATGAGCAGTTCTTC
v_call: TRBV6-5; clone_size: NA; d_call: TRBD1; j_call: TRBJ1-1; cdr3_aa: CASSYRDRWGEEAFF; cdr3_nt: TGTGCCAGCAGTTACAGGGACAGGTGGGGAGAGGAAGCTTTCTTT
v_call: TRBV19; clone_size: NA; d_call: TRBD1; j_call: TRBJ2-7; cdr3_aa: CASRDRGSEQYF; cdr3_nt: TGTGCTTCCCGGGACAGGGGATCCGAGCAGTACTTC
v_call: TRBV11-2; clone_size: NA; d_call: NA; j_call: TRBJ1-1; cdr3_aa: CASSLVSTNTEAFF; cdr3_nt: TGTGCCAGCAGCTTAGTTTCTACGAACACTGAAGCTTTCTTT
v_call: TRBV7-2; clone_size: NA; d_call: NA; j_call: TRBJ2-1; cdr3_aa: CASSLDRYSGNEQFF; cdr3_nt: TGTGCCAGCAGCTTAGATAGGTACTCCGGGAATGAGCAGTTCTTC
v_call: TRBV7-2; clone_size: NA; d_call: TRBD1; j_call: TRBJ2-5; cdr3_aa: CASSFDRGRQETQYF; cdr3_nt: TGTGCCAGCAGCTTCGACAGGGGCAGGCAAGAGACCCAGTACTTC
v_call: TRBV11-3; clone_size: NA; d_call: TRBD1; j_call: TRBJ1-6; cdr3_aa: CASSSTGASPLHF; cdr3_nt: TGTGCCAGCAGCTCCACAGGGGCCTCACCCCTCCACTTT
v_call: TRBV27; clone_size: NA; d_call: NA; j_call: TRBJ2-7; cdr3_aa: CASSPSSLSEQYF; cdr3_nt: TGTGCCAGCAGTCCCTCTTCCCTCAGCGAGCAGTACTTC
v_call: TRBV28; clone_size: NA; d_call: NA; j_call: TRBJ2-2; cdr3_aa: CASSSTQGQYLAGELFF; cdr3_nt: TGTGCCAGCAGTTCCACCCAAGGACAATACTTGGCCGGGGAGCTGTTTTTT
v_call: TRBV5-6; clone_size: NA; d_call: TRBD1; j_call: TRBJ2-2; cdr3_aa: CASSLGDRDLEATGELFF; cdr3_nt: TGTGCCAGCAGCTTGGGAGACAGGGACCTCGAGGCCACCGGGGAGCTGTTTTTT
v_call: TRBV5-1; clone_size: NA; d_call: TRBD2; j_call: TRBJ2-3; cdr3_aa: CASSLGTSGSLADTQYF; cdr3_nt: TGCGCCAGCAGCTTGGGGACTAGCGGGAGTCTTGCAGATACGCAGTATTTT
v_call: TRBV9; clone_size: NA; d_call: TRBD2; j_call: TRBJ2-2; cdr3_aa: CASSVGRAGVTGELFF; cdr3_nt: TGTGCCAGCAGCGTAGGTAGGGCGGGGGTCACCGGGGAGCTGTTTTTT
v_call: TRBV7-8; clone_size: NA; d_call: TRBD2; j_call: TRBJ2-2; cdr3_aa: CASSSPRASGRGTGELFF; cdr3_nt: TGTGCCAGCAGCTCCCCCCGGGCTAGCGGGAGAGGCACCGGGGAGCTGTTTTTT
v_call: TRBV4-3; clone_size: NA; d_call: NA; j_call: TRBJ1-6; cdr3_aa: CASSPYTGYTLHF; cdr3_nt: TGCGCCAGCAGCCCCTACACAGGGTACACCCTCCACTTT
v_call: TRBV9; clone_size: NA; d_call: TRBD2; j_call: TRBJ2-1; cdr3_aa: CASSEGLAGRSSYNEQFF; cdr3_nt: TGTGCCAGCAGTGAGGGACTAGCGGGAAGGAGCTCCTACAATGAGCAGTTCTTC
v_call: TRBV18; clone_size: NA; d_call: NA; j_call: TRBJ2-2; cdr3_aa: CASSPLNEVTGELFF; cdr3_nt: TGTGCCAGCTCACCACTTAATGAGGTTACCGGGGAGCTGTTTTTT
v_call: TRBV5-1; clone_size: NA; d_call: NA; j_call: TRBJ1-1; cdr3_aa: CASSLPVDRLNTEAFF; cdr3_nt: TGCGCCAGCAGCTTGCCCGTAGACAGGTTGAACACTGAAGCTTTCTTT
v_call: TRBV19; clone_size: NA; d_call: NA; j_call: TRBJ2-2; cdr3_aa: CASSSQGGLLGELFF; cdr3_nt: TGTGCCAGTAGTAGTCAGGGGGGCCTTTTAGGGGAGCTGTTTTTT
v_call: TRBV5-1; clone_size: NA; d_call: TRBD2; j_call: TRBJ2-1; cdr3_aa: CASSLGFRREGSEQFF; cdr3_nt: TGCGCCAGCAGCTTGGGGTTTAGGAGGGAGGGCAGTGAGCAGTTCTTC
v_call: TRBV30; clone_size: NA; d_call: TRBD1; j_call: TRBJ1-1; cdr3_aa: CAWRWGTGGRNTEAFF; cdr3_nt: TGTGCCTGGAGGTGGGGGACAGGGGGCAGAAACACTGAAGCTTTCTTT
v_call: TRBV10-1; clone_size: NA; d_call: TRBD2; j_call: TRBJ2-1; cdr3_aa: CASSGGGSRNEQFF; cdr3_nt: TGCGCCAGCAGTGGGGGAGGGAGTCGCAATGAGCAGTTCTTC
v_call: TRBV10-3; clone_size: NA; d_call: NA; j_call: TRBJ2-3; cdr3_aa: CAISEGSASTDTQYF; cdr3_nt: TGTGCCATCAGTGAAGGCAGCGCTAGCACAGATACGCAGTATTTT
v_call: TRBV7-6; clone_size: NA; d_call: NA; j_call: TRBJ2-7; cdr3_aa: CASSSGTFYEQYF; cdr3_nt: TGTGCCAGCAGCTCCGGGACTTTTTACGAGCAGTACTTC
v_call: TRBV27; clone_size: NA; d_call: TRBD1; j_call: TRBJ2-1; cdr3_aa: CASKRQGAGNEQFF; cdr3_nt: TGTGCCAGCAAAAGACAGGGGGCGGGCAATGAGCAGTTCTTC
v_call: TRBV7-9; clone_size: few; d_call: NA; j_call: TRBJ1-6; cdr3_aa: CASSLGQIYSPLHF; cdr3_nt: TGTGCCAGCAGCTTAGGACAGATTTATTCACCCCTCCACTTT
v_call: TRBV7-8; clone_size: NA; d_call: NA; j_call: TRBJ2-5; cdr3_aa: CASSPAVAETQYF; cdr3_nt: TGTGCCAGCAGCCCAGCGGTGGCTGAGACCCAGTACTTC
v_call: TRBV7-2; clone_size: NA; d_call: TRBD2; j_call: TRBJ2-5; cdr3_aa: CASSLRGDYSPQETQYF; cdr3_nt: TGTGCCAGCAGCTTACGAGGGGACTACTCCCCCCAAGAGACCCAGTACTTC
v_call: TRBV4-3; clone_size: few; d_call: TRBD2; j_call: TRBJ2-1; cdr3_aa: CASSQEAGVGGEQFF; cdr3_nt: TGCGCCAGCAGCCAAGAAGCGGGAGTTGGGGGTGAGCAGTTCTTC
v_call: TRBV30; clone_size: few; d_call: TRBD1; j_call: TRBJ1-5; cdr3_aa: CAWSSGQRGNQPQHF; cdr3_nt: TGTGCCTGGAGTTCGGGACAGAGGGGCAATCAGCCCCAGCATTTT